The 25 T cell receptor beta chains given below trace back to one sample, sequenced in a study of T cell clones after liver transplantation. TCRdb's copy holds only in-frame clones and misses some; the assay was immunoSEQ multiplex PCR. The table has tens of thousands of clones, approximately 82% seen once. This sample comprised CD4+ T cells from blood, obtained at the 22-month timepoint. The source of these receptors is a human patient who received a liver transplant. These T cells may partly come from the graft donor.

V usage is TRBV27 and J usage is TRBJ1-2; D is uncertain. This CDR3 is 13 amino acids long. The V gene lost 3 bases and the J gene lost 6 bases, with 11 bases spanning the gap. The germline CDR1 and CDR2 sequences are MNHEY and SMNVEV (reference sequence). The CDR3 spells CASSFRGYNGYTF. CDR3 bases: TGTGCCAGCAGTTTTCGAGGGTATAATGGCTACACCTTC.

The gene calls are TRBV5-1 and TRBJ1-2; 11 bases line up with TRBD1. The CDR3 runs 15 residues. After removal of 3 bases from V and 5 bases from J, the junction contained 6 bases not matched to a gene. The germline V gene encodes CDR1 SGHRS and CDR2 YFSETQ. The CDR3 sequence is CASSSGQGAYYGYTF. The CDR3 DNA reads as TGCGCCAGCAGCTCCGGACAGGGGGCTTATTATGGCTACACCTTC.

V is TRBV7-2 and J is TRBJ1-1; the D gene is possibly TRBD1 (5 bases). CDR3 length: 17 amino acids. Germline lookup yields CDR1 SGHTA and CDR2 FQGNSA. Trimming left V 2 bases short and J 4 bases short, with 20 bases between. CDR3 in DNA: TGTGCCAGCAGCTTAAATAAATTGGGCTGGGGCGGCACTGAAGCTTTCTTT. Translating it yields CASSLNKLGWGGTEAFF.

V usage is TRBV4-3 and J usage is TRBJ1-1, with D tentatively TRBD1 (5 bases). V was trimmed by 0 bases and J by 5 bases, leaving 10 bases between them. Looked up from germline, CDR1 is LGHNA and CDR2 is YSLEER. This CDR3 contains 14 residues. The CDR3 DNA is TGCGCCAGCAGCCAAGATCCGGGGGATACTGAAGCTTTCTTT. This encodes CASSQDPGDTEAFF.

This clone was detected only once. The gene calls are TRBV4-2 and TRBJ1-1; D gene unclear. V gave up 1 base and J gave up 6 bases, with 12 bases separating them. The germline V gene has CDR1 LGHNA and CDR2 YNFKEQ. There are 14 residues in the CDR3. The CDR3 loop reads CASSQVRDNAEAFF. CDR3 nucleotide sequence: TGTGCCAGCAGCCAAGTCCGTGACAACGCTGAAGCTTTCTTT.

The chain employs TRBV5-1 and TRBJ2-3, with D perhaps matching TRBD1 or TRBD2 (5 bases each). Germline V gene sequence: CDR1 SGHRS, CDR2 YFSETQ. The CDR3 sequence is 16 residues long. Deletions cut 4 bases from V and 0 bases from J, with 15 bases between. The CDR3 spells CASSPQGRDSTDTQYF. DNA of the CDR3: TGCGCCAGCAGCCCGCAGGGACGGGATAGCACAGATACGCAGTATTTT.

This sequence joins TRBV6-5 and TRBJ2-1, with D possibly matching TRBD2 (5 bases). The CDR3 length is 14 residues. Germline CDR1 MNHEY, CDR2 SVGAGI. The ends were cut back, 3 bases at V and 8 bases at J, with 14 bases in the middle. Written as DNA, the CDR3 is TGTGCCAGCAGTTATGGACTGGAAAGGGATGAGCAGTTCTTC. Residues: CASSYGLERDEQFF.

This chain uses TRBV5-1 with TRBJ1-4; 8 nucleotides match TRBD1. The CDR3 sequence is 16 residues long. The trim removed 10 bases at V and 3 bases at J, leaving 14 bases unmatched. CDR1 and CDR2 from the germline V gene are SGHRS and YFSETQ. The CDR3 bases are TGCGCCTCACAGGCAGGGGGCGGAAGATCTAATGAAAAACTGTTTTTT. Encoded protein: CASQAGGGRSNEKLFF.

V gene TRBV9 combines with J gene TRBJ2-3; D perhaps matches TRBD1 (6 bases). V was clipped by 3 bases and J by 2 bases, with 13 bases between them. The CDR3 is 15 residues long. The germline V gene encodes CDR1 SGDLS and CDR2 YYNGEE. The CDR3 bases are TGTGCCAGCAGCGGAGGGGCAGGGGTCACAGATACGCAGTATTTT. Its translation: CASSGGAGVTDTQYF. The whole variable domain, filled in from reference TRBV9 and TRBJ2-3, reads DSGVTQTPKHLITATGQRVTLRCSPRSGDLSVYWYQQSLDQGLQFLIQYYNGEERAKGNILERFSAQQFPDLHSELNLSSLELGDSALYFCASSGGAGVTDTQYFGPGTRLTVL.

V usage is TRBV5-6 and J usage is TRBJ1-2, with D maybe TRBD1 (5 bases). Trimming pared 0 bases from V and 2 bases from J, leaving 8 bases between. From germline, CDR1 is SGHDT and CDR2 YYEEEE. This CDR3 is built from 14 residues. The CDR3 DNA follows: TGTGCCAGCAGCTTGGCCCGACAGAACTATGGCTACACCTTC. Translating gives CASSLARQNYGYTF.

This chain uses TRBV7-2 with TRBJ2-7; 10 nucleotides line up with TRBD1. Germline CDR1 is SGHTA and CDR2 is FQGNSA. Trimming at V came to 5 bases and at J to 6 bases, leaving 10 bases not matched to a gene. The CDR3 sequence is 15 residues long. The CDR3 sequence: CASSLEPGQGSEQYF. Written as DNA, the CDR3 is TGTGCCAGCAGCCTCGAACCGGGACAGGGGTCCGAGCAGTACTTC.

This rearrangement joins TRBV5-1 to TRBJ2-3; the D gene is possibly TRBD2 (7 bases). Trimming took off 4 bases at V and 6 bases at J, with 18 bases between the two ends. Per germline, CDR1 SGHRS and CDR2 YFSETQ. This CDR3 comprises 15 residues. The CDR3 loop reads CASSLGGGEGDTQYF. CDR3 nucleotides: TGCGCCAGCAGCCTCGGCGGGGGCGAGGGTGATACGCAGTATTTT.

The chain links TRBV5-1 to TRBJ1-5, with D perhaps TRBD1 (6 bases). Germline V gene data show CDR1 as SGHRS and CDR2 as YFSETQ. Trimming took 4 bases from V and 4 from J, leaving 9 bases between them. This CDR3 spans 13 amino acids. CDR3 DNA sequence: TGCGCCAGCAGCCCTCAGGGGAATCAGCCCCAGCATTTT. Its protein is CASSPQGNQPQHF.

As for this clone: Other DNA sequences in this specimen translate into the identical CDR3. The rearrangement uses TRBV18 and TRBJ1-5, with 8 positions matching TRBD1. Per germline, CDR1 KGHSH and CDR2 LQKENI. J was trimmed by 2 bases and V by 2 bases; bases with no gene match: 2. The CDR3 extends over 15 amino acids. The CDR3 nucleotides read TGTGCCAGCTCACCAGACAGGGGTGGCAATCAGCCCCAGCATTTT. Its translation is CASSPDRGGNQPQHF.

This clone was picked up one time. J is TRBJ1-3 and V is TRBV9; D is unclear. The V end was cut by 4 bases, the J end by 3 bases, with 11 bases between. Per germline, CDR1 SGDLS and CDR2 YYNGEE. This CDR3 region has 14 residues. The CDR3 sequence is CASSTSGGGNTIYF. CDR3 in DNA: TGTGCCAGCAGCACTAGTGGTGGTGGAAACACCATATATTTT.

The DNA for the CDR3 is TGTGCCAGCAGCTTCGGGACGAATGGCTACACCTTC. It translates to CASSFGTNGYTF. V and J are TRBV7-9 and TRBJ1-2; maybe TRBD1 (5 bases). V dropped 3 bases and J dropped 6 bases, with 8 bases sitting between them. The CDR3 extends over 12 amino acids. Germline CDR1 reads SEHNR; CDR2 reads FQNEAQ (reference sequence).

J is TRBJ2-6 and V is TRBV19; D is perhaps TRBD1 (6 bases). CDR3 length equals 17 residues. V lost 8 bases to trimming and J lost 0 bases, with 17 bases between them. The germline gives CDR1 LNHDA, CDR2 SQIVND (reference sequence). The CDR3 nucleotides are TGTGCCAGTTTGAGGGGGACGGCCCGCTCTGGGGCCAACGTCCTGACTTTC. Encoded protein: CASLRGTARSGANVLTF.

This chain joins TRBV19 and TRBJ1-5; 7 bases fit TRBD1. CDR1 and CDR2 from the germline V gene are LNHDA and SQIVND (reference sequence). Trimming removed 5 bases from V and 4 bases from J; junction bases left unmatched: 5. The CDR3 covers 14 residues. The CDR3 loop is CASSVDRKNQPQHF. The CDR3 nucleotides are TGTGCCAGTAGTGTGGACAGGAAGAATCAGCCCCAGCATTTT.

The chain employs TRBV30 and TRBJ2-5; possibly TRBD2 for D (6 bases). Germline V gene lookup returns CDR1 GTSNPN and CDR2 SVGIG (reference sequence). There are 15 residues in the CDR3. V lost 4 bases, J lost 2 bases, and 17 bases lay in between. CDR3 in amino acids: CAWTLYHGTQETQYF. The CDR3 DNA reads TGTGCCTGGACTCTCTATCATGGGACTCAAGAGACCCAGTACTTC.

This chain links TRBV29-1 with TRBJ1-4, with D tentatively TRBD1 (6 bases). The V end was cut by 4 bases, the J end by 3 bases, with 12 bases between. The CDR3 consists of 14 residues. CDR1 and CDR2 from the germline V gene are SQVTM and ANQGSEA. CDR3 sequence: CSVVLYRANEKLFF. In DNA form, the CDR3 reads TGCAGCGTTGTTCTCTACAGGGCTAATGAAAAACTGTTTTTT.

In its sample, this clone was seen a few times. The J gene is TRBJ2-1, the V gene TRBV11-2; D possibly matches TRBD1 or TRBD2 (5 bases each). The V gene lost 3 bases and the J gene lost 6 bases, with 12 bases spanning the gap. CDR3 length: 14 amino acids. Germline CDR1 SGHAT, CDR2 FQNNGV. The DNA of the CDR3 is TGTGCCAGCAGCTTTCCGGGACGAGGCAATGAGCAGTTCTTC. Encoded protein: CASSFPGRGNEQFF.

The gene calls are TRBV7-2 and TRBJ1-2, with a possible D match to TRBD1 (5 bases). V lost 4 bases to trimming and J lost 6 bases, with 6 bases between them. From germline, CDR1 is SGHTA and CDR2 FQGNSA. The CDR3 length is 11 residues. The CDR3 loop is CASSSGNGYTF. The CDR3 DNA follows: TGTGCCAGCAGCTCAGGGAATGGCTACACCTTC. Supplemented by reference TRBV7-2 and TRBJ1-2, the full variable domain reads GAGVSQSPSNKVTEKGKDVELRCDPISGHTALYWYRQSLGQGLEFLIYFQGNSAPDKSGLPSDRFSAERTGGSVSTLTIQRTQQEDSAVYLCASSSGNGYTFGSGTRLTVV.

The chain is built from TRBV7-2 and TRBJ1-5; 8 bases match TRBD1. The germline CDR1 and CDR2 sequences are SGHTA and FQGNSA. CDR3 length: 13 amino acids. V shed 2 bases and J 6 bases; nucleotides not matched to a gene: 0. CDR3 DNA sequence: TGTGCCAGCAGCTTAACAGGGGGTCAGCCCCAGCATTTT. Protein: CASSLTGGQPQHF.

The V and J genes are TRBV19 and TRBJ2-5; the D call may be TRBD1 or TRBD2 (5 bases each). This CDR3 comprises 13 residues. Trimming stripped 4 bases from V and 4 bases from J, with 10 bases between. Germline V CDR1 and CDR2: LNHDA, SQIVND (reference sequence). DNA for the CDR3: TGTGCCAGTAGTAGGGACCTCATAGAGACCCAGTACTTC. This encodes CASSRDLIETQYF.

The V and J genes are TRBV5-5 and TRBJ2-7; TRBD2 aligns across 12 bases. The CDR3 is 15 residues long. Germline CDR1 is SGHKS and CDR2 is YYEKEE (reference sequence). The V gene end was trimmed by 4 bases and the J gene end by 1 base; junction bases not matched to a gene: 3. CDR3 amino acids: CASSGTSGGSYEQYF. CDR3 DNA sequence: TGTGCCAGCAGCGGTACTAGCGGGGGGTCCTACGAGCAGTACTTC.